The T cell receptor (beta chain) under discussion was sequenced for a study of long-term antiretroviral therapy in people with HIV. Study-wide results and caveats: Diversity measured after ART increased yet remained under transplant donor controls.

Prior to DNA extraction, the samples held about 0.85-10 million cryopreserved PBMC. Sequencing relied on immunoSEQ assay v3.0, run at survey level. Sequencing had a target that covered roughly 40,000-50,000 T-cell genomes per sample. Clones were sequenced by immunoSEQ multiplex PCR, and TCRdb holds only the in-frame ones, with some missing. The profile shows 30,000 or so clones, 75% to 90% of them singletons. About this clone itself: Its antigen is not known.

Specimen: unsorted PBMCs, collected 0.8 years before starting antiretroviral therapy. This sequence was found in a man aged 18 to 29 with HIV.

The CDR3 nucleotides are TGTGCCAGCAGCTTAATAAGGGATGAGCAGTTCTTC. This sequence encodes CASSLIRDEQFF. The V call is TRBV7-9, the J call TRBJ2-1; no firm D call. CDR3 length: 12 amino acids. V was trimmed by 2 bases and J by 8 bases, leaving 7 bases between them. Germline V gene sequence: CDR1 SEHNR, CDR2 FQNEAQ (reference sequence).